This TCR beta chain was observed in a study of blood T cells in healthy people across ages. The use of a sample-barcoded 5' primer and a J-beta primer mix characterized a second PCR of roughly 6 to 11 cycles. Each cDNA molecule carried a tag from a template-switch adaptor that contained 12 random nucleotides. MiXCR, run by TCRdb on the 5' RACE reads, gives a single entry per CDR3 protein. The table has over 1,200,000 distinct CDR3 sequences, around 59% seen once. Findings and caveats of the study: It was the long-lived donors that had more naive CD4+ cells and higher diversity than aged donors.

Comment on this clonotype: The target antigen is unknown.

This TCR came from a man aged 18 to 30 in good health. Sequenced input: blood.

The CDR3 loop reads CASSLARGGWKETQYF. CDR3 coding DNA: TGTGCCAGCAGCTTAGCGCGGGGTGGATGGAAAGAGACCCAGTACTTC. The gene calls are TRBV11-1 and TRBJ2-7; D may be TRBD2 (6 bases). The J call is doubtful: the DNA matches TRBJ2-5 better. CDR3 length: 16 amino acids. CDR1 is SGHAT, CDR2 FQDESV, per germline (reference sequence).